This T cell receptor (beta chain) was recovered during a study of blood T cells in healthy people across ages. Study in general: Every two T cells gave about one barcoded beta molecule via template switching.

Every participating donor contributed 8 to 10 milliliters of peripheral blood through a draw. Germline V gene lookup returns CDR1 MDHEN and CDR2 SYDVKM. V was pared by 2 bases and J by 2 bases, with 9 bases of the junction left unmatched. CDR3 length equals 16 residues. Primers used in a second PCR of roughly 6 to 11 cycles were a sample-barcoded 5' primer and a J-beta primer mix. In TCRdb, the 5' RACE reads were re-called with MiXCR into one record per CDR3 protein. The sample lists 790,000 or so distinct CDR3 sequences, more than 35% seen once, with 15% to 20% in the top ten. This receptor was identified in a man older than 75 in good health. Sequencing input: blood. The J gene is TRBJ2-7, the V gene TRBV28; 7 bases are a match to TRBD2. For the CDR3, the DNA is TGTGCCAGCAGTTTAAGGCGAGGCGGGAGCCCCTACGAGCAGTACTTC. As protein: CASSLRRGGSPYEQYF.